This T cell receptor (beta chain) was identified during a study of control samples from healthy donors and cancer patients. This CDR3 has 15 amino acids. Germline trimming cut 4 bases from V and 4 bases from J; bases unmatched to any gene: 8. Looked up from germline, CDR1 is SGHTA and CDR2 is FQGNSA. The method was immunoSEQ multiplex PCR; TCRdb's version includes in-frame clones alone and lacks a portion of them. This sample has about 120,000 clones, with approximately 90% found just once. Sequenced: blood. The sequence was collected from a middle-aged man in good health. The chain uses TRBV7-2 and TRBJ1-1, with 8 bases matching TRBD1. CDR3 DNA: TGTGCCAGCAGCTCTGCCAGGGGGCCTCTCACTGAAGCTTTCTTT. This encodes CASSSARGPLTEAFF.